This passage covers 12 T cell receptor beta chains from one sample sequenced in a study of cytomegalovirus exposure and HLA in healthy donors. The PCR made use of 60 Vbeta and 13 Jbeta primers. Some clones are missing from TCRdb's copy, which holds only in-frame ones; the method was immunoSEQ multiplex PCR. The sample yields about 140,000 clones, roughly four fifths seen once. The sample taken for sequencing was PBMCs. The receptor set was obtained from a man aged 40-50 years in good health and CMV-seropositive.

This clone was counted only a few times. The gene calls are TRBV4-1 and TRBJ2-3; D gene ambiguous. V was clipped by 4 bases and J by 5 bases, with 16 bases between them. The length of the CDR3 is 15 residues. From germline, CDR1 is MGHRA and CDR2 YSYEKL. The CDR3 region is CASSRSIIDRDTQYF. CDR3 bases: TGCGCCAGCAGCCGGTCGATAATTGATAGAGATACGCAGTATTTT.

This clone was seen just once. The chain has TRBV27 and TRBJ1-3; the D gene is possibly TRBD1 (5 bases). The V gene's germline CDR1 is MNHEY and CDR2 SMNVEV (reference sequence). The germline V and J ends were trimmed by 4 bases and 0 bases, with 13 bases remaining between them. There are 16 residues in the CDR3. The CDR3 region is CASSSSGLFSGNTIYF. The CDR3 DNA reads TGTGCCAGCAGTTCCTCGGGACTCTTCTCTGGAAACACCATATATTTT.

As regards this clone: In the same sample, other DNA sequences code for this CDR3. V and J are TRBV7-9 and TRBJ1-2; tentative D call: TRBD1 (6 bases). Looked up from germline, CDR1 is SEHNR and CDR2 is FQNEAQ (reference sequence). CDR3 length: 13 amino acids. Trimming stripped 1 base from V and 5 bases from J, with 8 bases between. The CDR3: CASSLGQGYGYTF. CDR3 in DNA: TGTGCCAGCAGCTTAGGCCAGGGGTATGGCTACACCTTC.

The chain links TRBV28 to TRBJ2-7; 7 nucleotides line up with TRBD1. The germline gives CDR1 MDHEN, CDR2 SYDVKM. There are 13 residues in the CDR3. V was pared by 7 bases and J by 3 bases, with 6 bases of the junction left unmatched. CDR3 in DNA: TGTGCCAGCATCGGGACAGCGAACTACGAGCAGTACTTC. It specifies CASIGTANYEQYF.

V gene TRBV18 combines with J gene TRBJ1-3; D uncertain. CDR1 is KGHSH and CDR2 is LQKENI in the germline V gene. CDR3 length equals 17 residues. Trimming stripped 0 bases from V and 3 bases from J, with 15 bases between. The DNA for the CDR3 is TGTGCCAGCTCACCACCGACAAACCCCTTCCGTGGAAACACCATATATTTT. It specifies CASSPPTNPFRGNTIYF.

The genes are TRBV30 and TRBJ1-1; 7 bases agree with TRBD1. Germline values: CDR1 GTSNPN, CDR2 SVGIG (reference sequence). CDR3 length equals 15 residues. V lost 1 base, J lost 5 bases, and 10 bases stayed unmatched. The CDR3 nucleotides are TGTGCCTGGAGTGGGGGACAGAGGAGGAATACTGAAGCTTTCTTT. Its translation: CAWSGGQRRNTEAFF.

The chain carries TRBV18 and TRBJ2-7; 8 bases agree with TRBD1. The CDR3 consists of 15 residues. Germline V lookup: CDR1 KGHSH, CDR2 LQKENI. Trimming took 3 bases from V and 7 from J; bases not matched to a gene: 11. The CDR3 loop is CASSPGQARVGEQYF. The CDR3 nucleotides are TGTGCCAGCTCACCGGGACAGGCCCGGGTTGGGGAGCAGTACTTC.

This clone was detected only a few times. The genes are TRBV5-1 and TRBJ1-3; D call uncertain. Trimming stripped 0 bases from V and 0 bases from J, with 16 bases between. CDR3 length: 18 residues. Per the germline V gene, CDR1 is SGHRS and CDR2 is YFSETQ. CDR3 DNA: TGCGCCAGCAGCTTGGGTCGATTTGAGGCGGGCTCTGGAAACACCATATATTTT. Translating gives CASSLGRFEAGSGNTIYF.

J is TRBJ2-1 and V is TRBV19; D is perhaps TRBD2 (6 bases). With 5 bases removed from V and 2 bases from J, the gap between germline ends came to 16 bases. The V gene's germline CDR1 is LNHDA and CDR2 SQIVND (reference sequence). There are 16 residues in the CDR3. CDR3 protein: CASSPGSGTTYNEQFF. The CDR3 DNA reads TGTGCCAGTAGTCCCGGTAGCGGTACGACCTACAATGAGCAGTTCTTC.

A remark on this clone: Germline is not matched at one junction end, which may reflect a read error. The CDR3 region is CASSQAREGGQYF. CDR3 nucleotide sequence: TGTGCCAGCAGTCAAGCCCGGGAGGGCGGGCAGTACTTC. The chain combines TRBV2 with TRBJ2-7; 8 bases match TRBD2. Looked up from germline, CDR1 is SNHLY and CDR2 is FYNNEI. The CDR3 sequence is 13 residues long.

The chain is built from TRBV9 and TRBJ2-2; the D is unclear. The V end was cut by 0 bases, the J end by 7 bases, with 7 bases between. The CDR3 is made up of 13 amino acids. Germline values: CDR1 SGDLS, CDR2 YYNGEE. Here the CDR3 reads CASSVGKLGELFF. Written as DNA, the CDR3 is TGTGCCAGCAGCGTAGGCAAGCTCGGGGAGCTGTTTTTT.

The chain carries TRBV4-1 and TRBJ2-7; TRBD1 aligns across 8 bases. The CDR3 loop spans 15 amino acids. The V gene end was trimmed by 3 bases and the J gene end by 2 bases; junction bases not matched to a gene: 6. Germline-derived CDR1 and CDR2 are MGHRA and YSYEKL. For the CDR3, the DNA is TGCGCCAGCAGCCACCGGACAGGGTCGGCCTACGAGCAGTACTTC. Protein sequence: CASSHRTGSAYEQYF.